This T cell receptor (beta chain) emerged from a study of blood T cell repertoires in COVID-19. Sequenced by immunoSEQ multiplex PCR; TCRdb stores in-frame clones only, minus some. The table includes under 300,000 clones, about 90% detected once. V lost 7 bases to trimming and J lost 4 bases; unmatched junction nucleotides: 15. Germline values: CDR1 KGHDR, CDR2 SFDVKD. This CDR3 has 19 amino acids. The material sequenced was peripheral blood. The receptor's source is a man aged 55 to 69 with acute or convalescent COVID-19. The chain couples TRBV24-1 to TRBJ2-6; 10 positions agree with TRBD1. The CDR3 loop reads CATSDGTGQGYFGANVLTF. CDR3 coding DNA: TGTGCCACCAGCGACGGGACGGGACAGGGGTACTTCGGGGCCAACGTCCTGACTTTC.